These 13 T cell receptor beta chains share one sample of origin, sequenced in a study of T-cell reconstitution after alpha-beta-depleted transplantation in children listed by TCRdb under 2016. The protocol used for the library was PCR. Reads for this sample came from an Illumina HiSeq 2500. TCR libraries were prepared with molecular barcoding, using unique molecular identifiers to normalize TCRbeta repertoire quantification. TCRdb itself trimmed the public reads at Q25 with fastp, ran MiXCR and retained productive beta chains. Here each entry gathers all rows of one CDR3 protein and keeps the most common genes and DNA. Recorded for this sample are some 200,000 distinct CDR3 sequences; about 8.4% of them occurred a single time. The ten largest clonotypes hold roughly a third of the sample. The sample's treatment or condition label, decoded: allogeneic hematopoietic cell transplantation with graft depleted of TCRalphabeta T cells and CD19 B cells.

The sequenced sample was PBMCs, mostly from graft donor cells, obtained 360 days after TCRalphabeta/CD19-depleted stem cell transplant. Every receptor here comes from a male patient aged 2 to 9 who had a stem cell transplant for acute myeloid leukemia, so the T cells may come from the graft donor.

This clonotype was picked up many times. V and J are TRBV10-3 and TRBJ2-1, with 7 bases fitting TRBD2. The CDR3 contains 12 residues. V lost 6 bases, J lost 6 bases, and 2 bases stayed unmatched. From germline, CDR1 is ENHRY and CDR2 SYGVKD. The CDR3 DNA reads TGTGCCATCAGGGCGGGGGTCAATGAGCAGTTCTTC. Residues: CAIRAGVNEQFF.

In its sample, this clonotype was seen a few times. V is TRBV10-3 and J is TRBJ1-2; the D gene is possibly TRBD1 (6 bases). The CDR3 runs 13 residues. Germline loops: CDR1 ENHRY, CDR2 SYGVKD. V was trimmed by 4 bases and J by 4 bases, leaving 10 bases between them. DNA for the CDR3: TGTGCCATCAGTGGGGGGGCCGCCTATGGCTACACCTTC. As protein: CAISGGAAYGYTF.

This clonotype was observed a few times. The CDR3 DNA reads as TGTGCCAGTAGGCCTTCCGGGGTTGCCTACGAGCAGTACTTC. Translated: CASRPSGVAYEQYF. This chain connects TRBV19 to TRBJ2-7; weak D call: TRBD2 (5 bases). The V gene lost 6 bases and the J gene lost 2 bases, with 14 bases spanning the gap. Germline CDR1 LNHDA, CDR2 SQIVND (reference sequence). The CDR3 sequence is 14 residues long. Complete variable domain (other parts from reference TRBV19 and TRBJ2-7): DGGITQSPKYLFRKEGQNVTLSCEQNLNHDAMYWYRQDPGQGLRLIYYSQIVNDFQKGDIAEGYSVSREKKESFPLTVTSAQKNPTAFYLCASRPSGVAYEQYFGPGTRLTVT.

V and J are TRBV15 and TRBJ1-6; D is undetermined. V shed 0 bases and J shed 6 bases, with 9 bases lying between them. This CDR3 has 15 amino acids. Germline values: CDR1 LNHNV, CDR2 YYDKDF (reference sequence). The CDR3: CATSRERGANSPLHF. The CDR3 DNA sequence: TGTGCCACCAGCAGAGAACGGGGAGCTAATTCACCCCTCCACTTT.

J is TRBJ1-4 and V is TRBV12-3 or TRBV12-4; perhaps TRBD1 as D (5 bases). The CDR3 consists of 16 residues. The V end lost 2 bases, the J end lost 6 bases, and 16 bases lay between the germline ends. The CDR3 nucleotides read TGTGCCAGCAGTTTACCGGGACGGGGGACGGATGAAAAACTGTTTTTT. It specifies CASSLPGRGTDEKLFF.

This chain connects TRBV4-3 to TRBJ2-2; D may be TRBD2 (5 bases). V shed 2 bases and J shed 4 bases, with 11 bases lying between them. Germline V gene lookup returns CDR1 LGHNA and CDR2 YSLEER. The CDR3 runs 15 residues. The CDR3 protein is CASSQWQGSTGELFF. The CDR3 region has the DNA TGCGCCAGCAGCCAATGGCAAGGGAGCACCGGGGAGCTGTTTTTT.

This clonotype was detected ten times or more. The CDR3 region is CASSLGGYPTKNIQYF. CDR3 DNA sequence: TGTGCCAGCAGTTTAGGAGGATATCCGACCAAAAACATTCAGTACTTC. This chain joins TRBV12-3 or TRBV12-4 and TRBJ2-4, with D unresolved. Between the trimmed V and J ends, which lost 1 base and 2 bases, there was a span of 12 bases. The CDR3 consists of 16 residues.

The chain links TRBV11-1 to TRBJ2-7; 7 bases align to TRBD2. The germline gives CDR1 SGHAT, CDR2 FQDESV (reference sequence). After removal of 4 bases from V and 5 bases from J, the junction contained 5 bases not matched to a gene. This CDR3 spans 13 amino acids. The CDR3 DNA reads TGTGCCAGCAGCTCCGAGGGGAGGGACGAGCAGTACTTC. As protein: CASSSEGRDEQYF. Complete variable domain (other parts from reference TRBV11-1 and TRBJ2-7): EAEVAQSPRYKITEKSQAVAFWCDPISGHATLYWYRQILGQGPELLVQFQDESVVDDSQLPKDRFSAERLKGVDSTLKIQPAELGDSAMYLCASSSEGRDEQYFGPGTRLTVT.

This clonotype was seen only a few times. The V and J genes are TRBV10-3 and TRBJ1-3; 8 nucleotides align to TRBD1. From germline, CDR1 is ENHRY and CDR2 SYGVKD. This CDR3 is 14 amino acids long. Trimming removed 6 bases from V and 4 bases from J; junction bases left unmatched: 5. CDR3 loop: CAIRGQVRGNTIYF. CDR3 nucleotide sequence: TGTGCCATCAGGGGACAGGTGCGAGGAAACACCATATATTTT.

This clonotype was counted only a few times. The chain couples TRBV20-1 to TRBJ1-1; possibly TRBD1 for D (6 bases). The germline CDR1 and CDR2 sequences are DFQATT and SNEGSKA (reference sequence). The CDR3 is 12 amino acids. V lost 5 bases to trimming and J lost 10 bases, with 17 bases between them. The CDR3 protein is CSAELRGEVAFF. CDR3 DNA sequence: TGCAGTGCTGAACTCAGGGGTGAGGTAGCTTTCTTT.

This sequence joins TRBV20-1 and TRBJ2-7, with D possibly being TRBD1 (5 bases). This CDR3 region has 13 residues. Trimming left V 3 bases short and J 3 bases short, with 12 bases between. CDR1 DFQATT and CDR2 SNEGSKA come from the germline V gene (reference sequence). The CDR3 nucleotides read TGCAGTGCTAGTACCAGGGCCATCTACGAGCAGTACTTC. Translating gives CSASTRAIYEQYF.

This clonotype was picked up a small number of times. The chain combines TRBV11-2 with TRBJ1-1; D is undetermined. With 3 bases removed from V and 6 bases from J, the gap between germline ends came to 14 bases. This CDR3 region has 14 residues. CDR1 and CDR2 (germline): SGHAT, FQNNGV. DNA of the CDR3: TGTGCCAGCAGCTTTTTCGGTGTCGGTCCTGAAGCTTTCTTT. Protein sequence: CASSFFGVGPEAFF.

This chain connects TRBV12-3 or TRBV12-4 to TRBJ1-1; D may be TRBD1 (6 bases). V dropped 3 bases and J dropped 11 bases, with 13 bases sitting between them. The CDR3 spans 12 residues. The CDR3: CASSFGGGAAFF. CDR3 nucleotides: TGTGCCAGCAGTTTTGGGGGGGGGGCGGCTTTCTTT.